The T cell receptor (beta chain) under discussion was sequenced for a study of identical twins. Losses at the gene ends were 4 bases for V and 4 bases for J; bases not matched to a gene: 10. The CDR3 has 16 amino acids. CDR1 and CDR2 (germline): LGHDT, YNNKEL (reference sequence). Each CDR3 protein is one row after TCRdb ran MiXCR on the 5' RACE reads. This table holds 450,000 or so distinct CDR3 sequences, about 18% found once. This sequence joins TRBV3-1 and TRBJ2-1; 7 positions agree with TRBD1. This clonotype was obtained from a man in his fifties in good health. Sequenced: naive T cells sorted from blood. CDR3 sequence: CASSRISRTGYNEQFF. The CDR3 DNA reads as TGTGCCAGCAGCCGTATATCCAGGACAGGTTACAATGAGCAGTTCTTC.